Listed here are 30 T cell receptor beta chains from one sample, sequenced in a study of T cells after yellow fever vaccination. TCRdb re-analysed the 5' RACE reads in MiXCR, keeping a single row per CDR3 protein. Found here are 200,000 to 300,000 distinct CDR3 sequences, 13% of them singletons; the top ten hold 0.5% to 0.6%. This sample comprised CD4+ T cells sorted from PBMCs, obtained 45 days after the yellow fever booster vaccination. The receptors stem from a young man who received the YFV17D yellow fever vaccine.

The CDR3 loop is CATSRALAGRDTQYF. The CDR3 bases are TGTGCCACCAGCAGAGCACTAGCGGGTCGTGATACGCAGTATTTT. J is TRBJ2-3 and V is TRBV15, with 9 nucleotides matching TRBD2. V gave up 1 base and J gave up 6 bases; unmatched junction bases: 5. The CDR3 is made up of 15 amino acids. Germline V lookup: CDR1 LNHNV, CDR2 YYDKDF (reference sequence).

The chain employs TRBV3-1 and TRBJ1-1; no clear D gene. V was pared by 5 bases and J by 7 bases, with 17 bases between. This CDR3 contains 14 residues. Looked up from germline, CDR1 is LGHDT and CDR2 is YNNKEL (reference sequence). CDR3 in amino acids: CASSDTHPGNEAFF. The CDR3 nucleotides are TGTGCCAGCAGCGATACTCATCCGGGTAATGAAGCTTTCTTT.

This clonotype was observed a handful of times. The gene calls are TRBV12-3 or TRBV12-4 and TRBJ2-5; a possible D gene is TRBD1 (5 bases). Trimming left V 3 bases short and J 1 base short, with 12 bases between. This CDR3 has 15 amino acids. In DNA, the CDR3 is TGTGCCAGCAGTTTCTCAGGGCAGGCCCAAGAGACCCAGTACTTC. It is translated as CASSFSGQAQETQYF.

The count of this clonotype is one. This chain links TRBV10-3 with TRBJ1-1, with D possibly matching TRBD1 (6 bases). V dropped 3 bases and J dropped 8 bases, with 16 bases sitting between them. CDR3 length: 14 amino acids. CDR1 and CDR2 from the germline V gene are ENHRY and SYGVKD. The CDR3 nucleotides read TGTGCCATCAGTGACTCCGGACAGCGCACGGAAGCTTTCTTT. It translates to CAISDSGQRTEAFF.

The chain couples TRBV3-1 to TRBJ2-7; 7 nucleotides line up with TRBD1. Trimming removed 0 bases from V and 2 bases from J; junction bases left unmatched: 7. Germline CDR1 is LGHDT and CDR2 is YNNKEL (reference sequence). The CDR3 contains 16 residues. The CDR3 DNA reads TGTGCCAGCAGCCAAGATCCTACAGGGGCGCCCTACGAGCAGTACTTC. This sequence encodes CASSQDPTGAPYEQYF.

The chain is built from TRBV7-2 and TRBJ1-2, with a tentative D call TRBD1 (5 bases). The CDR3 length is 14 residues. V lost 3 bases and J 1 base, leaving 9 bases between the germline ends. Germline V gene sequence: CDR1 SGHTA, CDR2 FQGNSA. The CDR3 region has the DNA TGTGCCAGCAGCTTGGACACAAATAACTATGGCTACACCTTC. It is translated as CASSLDTNNYGYTF.

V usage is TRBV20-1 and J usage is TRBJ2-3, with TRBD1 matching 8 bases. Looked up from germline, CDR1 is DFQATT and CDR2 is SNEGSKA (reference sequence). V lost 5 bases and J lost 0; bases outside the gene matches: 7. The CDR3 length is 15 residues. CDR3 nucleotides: TGCAGTGCTGGATCCGGGACAGGAAGCACAGATACGCAGTATTTT. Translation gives CSAGSGTGSTDTQYF.

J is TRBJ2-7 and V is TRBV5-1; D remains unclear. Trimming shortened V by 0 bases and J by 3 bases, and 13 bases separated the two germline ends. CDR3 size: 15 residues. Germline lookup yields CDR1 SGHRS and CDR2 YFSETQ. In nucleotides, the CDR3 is TGCGCCAGCAGCTTGGGTGTAGGGATACTCTACGAGCAGTACTTC. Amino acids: CASSLGVGILYEQYF. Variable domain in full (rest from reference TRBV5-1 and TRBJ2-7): KAGVTQTPRYLIKTRGQQVTLSCSPISGHRSVSWYQQTPGQGLQFLFEYFSETQRNKGNFPGRFSGRQFSNSRSEMNVSTLELGDSALYLCASSLGVGILYEQYFGPGTRLTVT.

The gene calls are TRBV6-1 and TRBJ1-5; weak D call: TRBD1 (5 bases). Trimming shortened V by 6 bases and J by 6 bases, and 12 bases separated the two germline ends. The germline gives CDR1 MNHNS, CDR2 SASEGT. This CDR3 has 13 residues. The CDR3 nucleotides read TGTGCCAGCAGCCAAGACGGGGGTCAGCCCCAGCATTTT. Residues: CASSQDGGQPQHF.

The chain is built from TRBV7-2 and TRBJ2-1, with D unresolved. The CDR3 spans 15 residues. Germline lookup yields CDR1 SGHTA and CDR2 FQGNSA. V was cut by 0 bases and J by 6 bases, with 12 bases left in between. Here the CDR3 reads CASSLARRSLNEQFF. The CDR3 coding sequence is TGTGCCAGCAGCTTAGCGCGGCGGTCCCTCAATGAGCAGTTCTTC.

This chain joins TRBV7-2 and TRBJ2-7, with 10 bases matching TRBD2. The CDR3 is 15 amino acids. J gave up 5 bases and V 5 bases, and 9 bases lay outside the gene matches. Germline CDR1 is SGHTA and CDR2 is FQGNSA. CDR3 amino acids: CASSVKILAGDEQYF. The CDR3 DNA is TGTGCCAGCAGCGTAAAAATCCTAGCGGGAGACGAGCAGTACTTC.

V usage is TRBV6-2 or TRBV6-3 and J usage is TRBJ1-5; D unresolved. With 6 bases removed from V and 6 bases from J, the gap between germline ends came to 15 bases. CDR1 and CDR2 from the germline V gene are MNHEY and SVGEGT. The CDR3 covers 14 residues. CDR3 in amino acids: CASSPQRVGQPQHF. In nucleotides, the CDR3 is TGTGCCAGCAGCCCCCAAAGGGTGGGTCAGCCCCAGCATTTT.

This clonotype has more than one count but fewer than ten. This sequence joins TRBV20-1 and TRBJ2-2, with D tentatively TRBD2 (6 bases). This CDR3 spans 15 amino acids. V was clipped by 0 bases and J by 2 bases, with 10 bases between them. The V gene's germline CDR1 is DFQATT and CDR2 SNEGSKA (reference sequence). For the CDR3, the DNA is TGCAGTGCTAGAGATCGGGACTTTAACACCGGGGAGCTGTTTTTT. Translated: CSARDRDFNTGELFF.

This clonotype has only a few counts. In nucleotides, the CDR3 is TGTGCCAGCAGCTCTAGAAACATTCAGTACTTC. Translated, it gives CASSSRNIQYF. This chain connects TRBV7-2 to TRBJ2-4; D call uncertain. Germline CDR1 SGHTA, CDR2 FQGNSA. The V and J ends lost 4 bases and 6 bases respectively, with 4 bases between them. CDR3 length: 11 amino acids.

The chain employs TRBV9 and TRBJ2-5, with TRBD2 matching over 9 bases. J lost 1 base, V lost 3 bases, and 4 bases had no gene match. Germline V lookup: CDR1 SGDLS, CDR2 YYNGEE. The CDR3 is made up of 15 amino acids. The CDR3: CASSDLAGPQETQYF. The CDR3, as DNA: TGTGCCAGCAGCGATCTAGCGGGACCCCAAGAGACCCAGTACTTC.

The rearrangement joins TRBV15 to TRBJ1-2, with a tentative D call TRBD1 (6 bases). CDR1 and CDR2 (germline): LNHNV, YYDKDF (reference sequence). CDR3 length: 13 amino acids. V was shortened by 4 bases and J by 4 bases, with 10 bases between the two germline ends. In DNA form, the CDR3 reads TGTGCCACCAGCAACAGGGAGAGCTATGGCTACACCTTC. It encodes CATSNRESYGYTF.

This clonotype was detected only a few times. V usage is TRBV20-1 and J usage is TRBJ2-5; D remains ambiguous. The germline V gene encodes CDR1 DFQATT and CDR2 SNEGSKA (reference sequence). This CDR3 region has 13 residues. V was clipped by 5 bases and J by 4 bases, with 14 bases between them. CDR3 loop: CSAGVGRSETQYF. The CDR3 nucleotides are TGCAGTGCTGGCGTGGGTAGATCAGAGACCCAGTACTTC.

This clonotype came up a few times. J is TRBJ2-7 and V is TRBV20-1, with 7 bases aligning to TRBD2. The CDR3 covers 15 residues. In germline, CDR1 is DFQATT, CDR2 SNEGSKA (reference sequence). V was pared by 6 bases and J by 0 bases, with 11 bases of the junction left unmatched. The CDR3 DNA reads TGCAGTGCCGCGCGGGGCGGGGGATTCTCCTACGAGCAGTACTTC. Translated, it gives CSAARGGGFSYEQYF.

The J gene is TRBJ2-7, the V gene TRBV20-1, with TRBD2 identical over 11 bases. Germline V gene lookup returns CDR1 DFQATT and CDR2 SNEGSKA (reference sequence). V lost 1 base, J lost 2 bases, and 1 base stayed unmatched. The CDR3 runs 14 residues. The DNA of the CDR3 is TGCAGTGCTAGAGTGACTAGCGGGGCCTACGAGCAGTACTTC. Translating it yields CSARVTSGAYEQYF.

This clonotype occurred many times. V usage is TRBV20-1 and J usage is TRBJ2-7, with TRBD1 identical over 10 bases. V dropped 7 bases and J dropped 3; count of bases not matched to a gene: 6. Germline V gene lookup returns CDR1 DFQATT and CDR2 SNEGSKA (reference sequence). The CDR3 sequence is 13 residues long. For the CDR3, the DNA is TGCAGTGTACCGGGACAGGGGAGCTACGAGCAGTACTTC. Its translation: CSVPGQGSYEQYF.

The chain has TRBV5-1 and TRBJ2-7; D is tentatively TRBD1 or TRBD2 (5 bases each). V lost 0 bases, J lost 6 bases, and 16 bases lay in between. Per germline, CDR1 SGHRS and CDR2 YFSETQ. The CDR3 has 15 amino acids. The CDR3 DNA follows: TGCGCCAGCAGCTTGGTGGTGGGGTCTGGGGGCGAGCAGTACTTC. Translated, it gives CASSLVVGSGGEQYF.

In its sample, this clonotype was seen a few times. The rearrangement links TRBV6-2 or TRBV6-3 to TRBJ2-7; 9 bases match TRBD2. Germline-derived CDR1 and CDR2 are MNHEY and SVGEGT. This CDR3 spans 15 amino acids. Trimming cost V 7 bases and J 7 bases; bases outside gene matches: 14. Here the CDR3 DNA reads TGTGCCAGCACGAGTCCTCTACTAGCGGGCCAGGAGCAGTACTTC. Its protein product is CASTSPLLAGQEQYF.

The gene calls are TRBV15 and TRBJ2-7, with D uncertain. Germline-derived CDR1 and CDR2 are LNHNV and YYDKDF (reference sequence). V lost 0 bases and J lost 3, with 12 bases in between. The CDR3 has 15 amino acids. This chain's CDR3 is CATSRESESVYEQYF. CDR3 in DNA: TGTGCCACCAGCAGAGAGTCCGAGTCCGTCTACGAGCAGTACTTC.

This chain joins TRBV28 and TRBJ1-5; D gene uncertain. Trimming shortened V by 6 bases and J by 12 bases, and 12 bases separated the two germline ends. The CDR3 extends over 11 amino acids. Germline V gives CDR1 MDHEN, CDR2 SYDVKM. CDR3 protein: CASSLREIQHF. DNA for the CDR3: TGTGCCAGCAGCCTAAGGGAGATCCAGCATTTT. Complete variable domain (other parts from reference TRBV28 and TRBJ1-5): DVKVTQSSRYLVKRTGEKVFLECVQDMDHENMFWYRQDPGLGLRLIYFSYDVKMKEKGDIPEGYSVSREKKERFSLILESASTNQTSMYLCASSLREIQHFGDGTRLSIL.

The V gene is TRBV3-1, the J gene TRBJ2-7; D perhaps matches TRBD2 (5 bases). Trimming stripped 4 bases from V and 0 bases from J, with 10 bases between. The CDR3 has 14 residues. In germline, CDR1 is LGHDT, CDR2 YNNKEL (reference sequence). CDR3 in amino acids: CASSLSEGSYEQYF. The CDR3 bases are TGTGCCAGCAGCCTTAGCGAGGGCTCCTACGAGCAGTACTTC.

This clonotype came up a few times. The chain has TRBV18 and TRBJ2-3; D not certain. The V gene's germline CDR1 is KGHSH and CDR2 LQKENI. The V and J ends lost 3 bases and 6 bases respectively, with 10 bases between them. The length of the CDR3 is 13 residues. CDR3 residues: CASSPLGDDTQYF. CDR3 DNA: TGTGCCAGCTCACCCCTAGGCGACGATACGCAGTATTTT.

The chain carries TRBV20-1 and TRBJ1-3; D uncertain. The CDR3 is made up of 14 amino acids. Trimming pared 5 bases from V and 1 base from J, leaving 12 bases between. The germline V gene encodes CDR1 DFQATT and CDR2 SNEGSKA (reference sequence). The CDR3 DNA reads TGCAGTGCTCTGGCCCCCACTTCTGGAAACACCATATATTTT. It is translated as CSALAPTSGNTIYF.

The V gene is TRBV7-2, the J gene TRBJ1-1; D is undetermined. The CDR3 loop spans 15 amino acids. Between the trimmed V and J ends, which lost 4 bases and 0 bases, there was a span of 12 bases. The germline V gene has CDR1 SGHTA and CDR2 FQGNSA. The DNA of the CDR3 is TGTGCCAGCAGCTCGGGAGTTGGGGTGAACACTGAAGCTTTCTTT. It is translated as CASSSGVGVNTEAFF. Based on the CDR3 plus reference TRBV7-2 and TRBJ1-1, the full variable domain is GAGVSQSPSNKVTEKGKDVELRCDPISGHTALYWYRQSLGQGLEFLIYFQGNSAPDKSGLPSDRFSAERTGGSVSTLTIQRTQQEDSAVYLCASSSGVGVNTEAFFGQGTRLTVV.

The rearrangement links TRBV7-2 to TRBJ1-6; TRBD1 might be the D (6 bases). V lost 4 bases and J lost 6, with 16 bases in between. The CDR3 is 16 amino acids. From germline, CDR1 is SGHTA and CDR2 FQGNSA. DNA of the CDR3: TGTGCCAGCAGCTCCTCGAGTAGGACAGTTAATTCACCCCTCCACTTT. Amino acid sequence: CASSSSSRTVNSPLHF.

The CDR3 loop is CSTNRGGNQPQHF. The CDR3 region has the DNA TGCAGTACAAACAGGGGAGGCAATCAGCCCCAGCATTTT. The gene calls are TRBV20-1 and TRBJ1-5, with 7 bases aligning to TRBD1. J lost 2 bases, V lost 8 bases, and 6 bases had no gene match. The CDR3 extends over 13 amino acids. Germline V CDR1 and CDR2: DFQATT, SNEGSKA (reference sequence).